A single sample is the source of the 10 T cell receptor beta chains below, sequenced in a study of blood T cell repertoires in COVID-19. Profiling relied on immunoSEQ multiplex PCR, and the TCRdb table lists in-frame clones only, not all of them. The repertoire holds approximately 360,000 clones, around 89% seen once, with around 6.3% in the top ten. The sample consisted of peripheral blood. These TCRs come from a man aged 18 to 30 with active or convalescent COVID-19.

The chain is built from TRBV12-3 or TRBV12-4 and TRBJ1-2, with D maybe TRBD1 (6 bases). The CDR3 totals 13 residues. V lost 6 bases, J lost 5 bases, and 13 bases lay in between. CDR3 coding DNA: TGTGCCAGCAGCCCCGGGGGGGCATATGGCTACACCTTC. Translated, it gives CASSPGGAYGYTF.

The rearrangement joins TRBV7-2 to TRBJ2-7, with 8 bases aligning to TRBD1. The trim removed 5 bases at V and 3 bases at J, leaving 6 bases unmatched. CDR1 and CDR2 (germline): SGHTA, FQGNSA. The CDR3 is 14 amino acids. In nucleotides, the CDR3 is TGTGCCAGCAGCGGAGACAGGGGACGCTACGAGCAGTACTTC. It specifies CASSGDRGRYEQYF.

The chain has TRBV24-1 and TRBJ2-3; no firm D call. Trimming left V 4 bases short and J 5 bases short, with 15 bases between. The CDR3 contains 15 residues. CDR1 and CDR2 from the germline V gene are KGHDR and SFDVKD. CDR3 coding DNA: TGTGCCACCAGTGACCCAAACATCCTAGGAGATACGCAGTATTTT. Protein product: CATSDPNILGDTQYF.

As DNA, the CDR3 is TGTGCCAGCTCACCGGGGGGACCCCGGACGAACACTGAAGCTTTCTTT. It specifies CASSPGGPRTNTEAFF. The genes are TRBV18 and TRBJ1-1, with a tentative D call TRBD1 (5 bases). Per the germline V gene, CDR1 is KGHSH and CDR2 is LQKENI. There are 16 residues in the CDR3. V lost 3 bases and J lost 1, with 15 bases in between.

The chain combines TRBV29-1 with TRBJ1-1; D is undetermined. The CDR3 extends over 12 amino acids. The V and J ends lost 7 bases and 4 bases respectively, with 13 bases between them. Per germline, CDR1 SQVTM and CDR2 ANQGSEA. CDR3 residues: CSAEGLGTEAFF. Written as DNA, the CDR3 is TGCAGCGCCGAGGGCCTGGGCACTGAAGCTTTCTTT.

This clone occurred once. The chain carries TRBV27 and TRBJ2-2; 7 positions agree with TRBD1. This CDR3 contains 14 residues. In germline, CDR1 is MNHEY, CDR2 SMNVEV (reference sequence). The V gene end was trimmed by 3 bases and the J gene end by 8 bases; junction bases not matched to a gene: 6. The CDR3 bases are TGTGCCAGCAGTTTGACAGGGATGAGTGGGGAGCTGTTTTTT. Protein: CASSLTGMSGELFF.

The gene calls are TRBV6-5 and TRBJ1-1; D might be TRBD1 (5 bases). The V gene's germline CDR1 is MNHEY and CDR2 SVGAGI. The CDR3 sequence is 15 residues long. The germline V and J ends were trimmed by 4 bases and 0 bases, with 12 bases remaining between them. For the CDR3, the DNA is TGTGCCAGCAGTTCCGGGGGGAACATGAACACTGAAGCTTTCTTT. Protein sequence: CASSSGGNMNTEAFF.

This chain uses TRBV3-1 (or the pseudogene TRBV3-2) with TRBJ1-4, with 11 bases matching TRBD1. V trimming: 4 bases; J trimming: 5 bases; junction bases outside the gene matches: 9. Germline V CDR1 and CDR2: LGHDT, YNNKEL (reference sequence). This CDR3 is built from 17 residues. The CDR3 DNA reads TGTGCCAGCAGCCCGGTCAAGGGACAGGGGGGAAATGAAAAACTGTTTTTT. Translated, it gives CASSPVKGQGGNEKLFF.

The genes are TRBV29-1 and TRBJ2-1; no firm D call. Trimming pared 7 bases from V and 4 bases from J, leaving 11 bases between. CDR3 length equals 12 residues. Germline loops: CDR1 SQVTM, CDR2 ANQGSEA. CDR3 DNA sequence: TGCAGCGCTACAGACGGATACAATGAGCAGTTCTTC. It yields the protein CSATDGYNEQFF.

The chain carries TRBV25-1 and TRBJ2-2; D might be TRBD1 (6 bases). The V and J ends lost 4 bases and 0 bases respectively, with 9 bases between them. This CDR3 has 15 residues. CDR1 and CDR2 from the germline V gene are MGHDK and SYGVNS. The CDR3 here is CASSVTGTNTGELFF. The CDR3 DNA reads TGTGCCAGCAGTGTTACAGGGACGAACACCGGGGAGCTGTTTTTT.